The rows below give T cell receptor beta chains drawn from one sample of a study of T cell responses to AZD1222 COVID-19 vaccine. Clones were read by immunoSEQ multiplex PCR, and TCRdb kept only the in-frame ones, dropping some. Among some 130,000 clones listed, over 75% were seen once. Sequenced material: peripheral blood, taken 28 days after the second AZD1222 dose. The receptors originated from an adult who received the AZD1222 COVID-19 vaccine. Both conserved end residues are part of each CDR3. A D gene is named only where the DNA matches it firmly. Clone size is not always given. Where it is, it says once, few, many or a class for expanded clones.

CDR3 protein	CDR3 DNA	V gene	CDR3 length	J gene	clone size	D gene
CASRAEGTHQPQHF	TGTGCCAGCAGGGCAGAGGGGACTCATCAGCCCCAGCATTTT	TRBV28	14	TRBJ1-5	NA	NA
CASSGTSGTSSETQYF	TGTGCCAGCAGCGGGACTAGCGGGACATCTTCAGAGACCCAGTACTTC	TRBV2	16	TRBJ2-5	NA	TRBD2
CASSPRGGTEAFF	TGTGCCAGCAGCCCAAGGGGGGGCACTGAAGCTTTCTTT	TRBV7-2	13	TRBJ1-1	once	NA
CASSSGSLSLPYNEQFF	TGTGCCAGTAGTTCGGGTAGCCTGAGCTTGCCCTACAATGAGCAGTTCTTC	TRBV19	17	TRBJ2-1	NA	NA
CASTSTGGVGGELFF	TGTGCCAGTACTAGTACAGGGGGCGTCGGCGGGGAGCTGTTTTTT	TRBV19	15	TRBJ2-2	NA	TRBD1
CASNPGTGLNTEAFF	TGTGCCAGCAACCCCGGGACAGGGTTGAACACTGAAGCTTTCTTT	TRBV7-9	15	TRBJ1-1	NA	TRBD1
CASSLQPTEAYGYTF	TGCGCCAGCAGCCTCCAACCAACGGAGGCGTATGGCTACACCTTC	TRBV4-3	15	TRBJ1-2	NA	NA
CASSQGSLPGGEPGKQFF	TGTGCCAGCAGCCAAGGCTCTCTCCCTGGTGGCGAGCCCGGGAAGCAGTTCTTC	TRBV3-1/TRBV3-2	18	TRBJ2-1	few	NA
CASSRAATGLGSSYEQYF	TGTGCCAGCTCACGCGCCGCTACAGGGTTAGGTAGCTCCTACGAGCAGTACTTC	TRBV18	18	TRBJ2-7	once	NA
CASSQVLGGETQYF	TGTGCCAGCAGCCAGGTTCTTGGGGGGGAGACCCAGTACTTC	TRBV3-1/TRBV3-2	14	TRBJ2-5	NA	NA
CASSLQGDKNIQYF	TGCGCCAGCAGCTTACAGGGGGACAAAAACATTCAGTACTTC	TRBV5-1	14	TRBJ2-4	NA	TRBD1
CASSQVWRAGELFF	TGCGCCAGCAGCCAAGTCTGGAGGGCCGGGGAGCTGTTTTTT	TRBV4-3	14	TRBJ2-2	once	NA
CASSQVAQGVGGQETQYF	TGCGCCAGCAGCCAAGTAGCACAGGGGGTGGGTGGGCAAGAGACCCAGTACTTC	TRBV4-1	18	TRBJ2-5	NA	TRBD1
CASSYSSADTEAFF	TGTGCCAGCAGTTACTCCAGTGCTGACACTGAAGCTTTCTTT	TRBV6-5	14	TRBJ1-1	NA	NA
CASSYTRDTGELFF	TGTGCCAGCAGTTACACTAGGGACACCGGGGAGCTGTTTTTT	TRBV6-5	14	TRBJ2-2	NA	NA
CASTTSGSWADTQYF	TGCGCCAGCACGACTAGCGGGAGTTGGGCAGATACGCAGTATTTT	TRBV5-1	15	TRBJ2-3	NA	TRBD2
CAIDRRGYGYTF	TGTGCCATTGATCGGCGGGGCTATGGCTACACCTTC	TRBV10-3	12	TRBJ1-2	NA	NA
CASSPRSAGELFF	TGTGCCAGCAGTCCCCGGTCCGCCGGGGAGCTGTTTTTT	TRBV27	13	TRBJ2-2	NA	NA
CASSLSDSGRAGKQYF	TGTGCCAGCAGTTTATCCGATAGCGGGAGGGCCGGTAAGCAGTATTTT	TRBV27	16	TRBJ2-3	NA	TRBD2
CATNGGAINTGELFF	TGTGCCACCAATGGGGGGGCTATTAACACCGGGGAGCTGTTTTTT	TRBV7-9	15	TRBJ2-2	NA	NA
CASSPLSGDTGELFF	TGTGCCAGCAGCCCACTTTCAGGGGACACCGGGGAGCTGTTTTTT	TRBV3-1/TRBV3-2	15	TRBJ2-2	NA	NA
CASSSSSLSSYNEQFF	TGTGCCAGCAGCTCTAGCTCTCTTAGCTCCTACAATGAGCAGTTCTTC	TRBV2	16	TRBJ2-1	NA	NA
CASSYSGQGNEQFF	TGTGCCAGCAGTTACTCCGGACAGGGGAATGAGCAGTTCTTC	TRBV6-2/TRBV6-3	14	TRBJ2-1	NA	TRBD1
CASRSSYNTEAFF	TGTGCCAGCAGATCTAGTTATAACACTGAAGCTTTCTTT	TRBV12-3/TRBV12-4	13	TRBJ1-1	NA	NA
CASMGVGLTTQYF	TGTGCCAGCATGGGAGTGGGGCTAACTACGCAGTATTTT	TRBV12-3/TRBV12-4	13	TRBJ2-3	NA	NA
CASSFSVGRTTDTQYF	TGTGCCAGCAGCTTCTCTGTAGGGCGGACCACAGATACGCAGTATTTT	TRBV9	16	TRBJ2-3	NA	NA
CASSQASQGAVRGPYNEQFF	TGCGCCAGCAGCCAAGCGTCACAGGGGGCTGTGCGGGGGCCTTACAATGAGCAGTTCTTC	TRBV4-3	20	TRBJ2-1	once	TRBD1
CASRGDGYYEQYF	TGTGCCAGCCGTGGGGATGGCTACTACGAGCAGTACTTC	TRBV28	13	TRBJ2-7	once	NA
CASSESVGADTQYF	TGCGCCAGCAGTGAGTCGGTCGGGGCGGATACGCAGTATTTT	TRBV10-1	14	TRBJ2-3	NA	NA
CASSVGRDTEAFF	TGTGCCAGCAGCGTAGGCAGGGACACTGAAGCTTTCTTT	TRBV9	13	TRBJ1-1	NA	NA
CASRGGEYTEAFF	TGTGCCAGCAGGGGTGGGGAATACACTGAAGCTTTCTTT	TRBV2	13	TRBJ1-1	NA	NA
CASSRTGVVIQYF	TGTGCCAGCAGCCGCACAGGGGTGGTCATTCAGTACTTC	TRBV6-2/TRBV6-3	13	TRBJ2-4	NA	TRBD1
CASSPGLADEQYF	TGTGCCAGCAGCCCCGGACTAGCGGACGAGCAGTACTTC	TRBV11-3	13	TRBJ2-7	NA	TRBD2
CASSYSPLSYNEQFF	TGCGCCAGCAGCTACTCGCCCCTCTCCTACAATGAGCAGTTCTTC	TRBV5-1	15	TRBJ2-1	NA	NA
CASTLMGGDNEQFF	TGTGCCAGCACCTTAATGGGTGGAGACAATGAGCAGTTCTTC	TRBV11-3	14	TRBJ2-1	NA	NA
CASSLRIVQTNTEAFF	TGTGCCAGCAGCTTGCGGATTGTGCAGACGAACACTGAAGCTTTCTTT	TRBV7-2	16	TRBJ1-1	NA	NA
CASSLGGGNYGYTF	TGTGCCAGCAGCCTAGGTGGGGGCAACTATGGCTACACCTTC	TRBV7-6	14	TRBJ1-2	NA	NA
CASRPNYNSPLHF	TGTGCCAGCAGACCAAACTATAATTCACCCCTCCACTTT	TRBV27	13	TRBJ1-6	NA	NA
CASSNLGTSDNEQFF	TGTGCCAGCAGTAATCTCGGGACTAGCGACAATGAGCAGTTCTTC	TRBV27	15	TRBJ2-1	NA	TRBD2
CASSLVRSGGELFF	TGTGCCAGCAGTTTGGTCAGGTCCGGCGGGGAGCTGTTTTTT	TRBV27	14	TRBJ2-2	NA	NA
CASSLFLAGTDTQYF	TGTGCCAGCAGTTTATTTTTAGCAGGGACAGATACGCAGTATTTT	TRBV27	15	TRBJ2-3	few	NA
CASSLGAGRAFF	TGTGCCAGCAGTCTCGGTGCAGGGCGCGCTTTCTTT	TRBV12-3/TRBV12-4	12	TRBJ1-1	NA	NA
CASSLALAANEQFF	TGTGCCAGCAGCTTAGCTCTAGCGGCCAATGAGCAGTTCTTC	TRBV11-2	14	TRBJ2-1	NA	TRBD2
CASSGGTHSPLHF	TGTGCCAGCAGCGGGGGGACACACTCACCCCTCCACTTT	TRBV12-3/TRBV12-4	13	TRBJ1-6	NA	NA
CASSLLQGSDQPQHF	TGTGCCAGCAGTTTATTACAGGGGTCGGATCAGCCCCAGCATTTT	TRBV27	15	TRBJ1-5	NA	TRBD1
CASSLPWGTGNTIYF	TGTGCCAGCAGTTTACCCTGGGGTACCGGAAACACCATATATTTT	TRBV28	15	TRBJ1-3	NA	NA
CASSLGDTYEQYF	TGTGCCAGCAGCTTAGGTGATACCTACGAGCAGTACTTC	TRBV7-9	13	TRBJ2-7	NA	NA
CASSLSATSYEQYF	TGTGCCAGCAGCTTGAGTGCCACGTCCTACGAGCAGTACTTC	TRBV5-6	14	TRBJ2-7	NA	NA
CASSPQGGGQGRYSGNTIYF	TGTGCCAGCAGCCCTCAGGGAGGTGGACAGGGGCGTTACTCTGGAAACACCATATATTTT	TRBV11-3	20	TRBJ1-3	NA	TRBD1
CASSPGPSWNYEQYF	TGTGCCAGCAGCCCGGGGCCGTCATGGAACTACGAGCAGTACTTC	TRBV27	15	TRBJ2-7	NA	NA
CASSLGSDPPQYF	TGTGCCAGCAGCTTAGGGTCGGACCCACCTCAGTACTTC	TRBV7-9	13	TRBJ2-4	NA	NA
CASSSTVGGKLFF	TGTGCCAGCAGCTCAACTGTCGGGGGGAAACTGTTTTTT	TRBV5-6	13	TRBJ1-4	NA	NA
CASSQPGQGATGELFF	TGTGCCAGCAGCCAACCAGGGCAGGGGGCAACCGGGGAGCTGTTTTTT	TRBV3-1/TRBV3-2	16	TRBJ2-2	NA	TRBD1